This TCR beta chain was retrieved from a study of OX40 agonist ivuxolimab in advanced cancers. Assay: immunoSEQ multiplex PCR; the TCRdb copy retains only in-frame clones and omits some. The data contain around 30,000 clones, around four fifths of them seen just once; the ten biggest clones take up more than 9.5%. Remarks on this clone: The antigen remains unidentified.

The CDR3 loop spans 14 amino acids. Germline loops: CDR1 MDHEN, CDR2 SYDVKM. V gave up 1 base and J gave up 8 bases; unmatched junction bases: 7. Study results and limitations: The 0.1-3.0 mg/kg partial responders had among the lowest clonal expansion. At 0.1 to 3.0 mg/kg, CD4+ and CD8+ blood T cells expanded clonally by week 6.

This chain connects TRBV28 to TRBJ1-1, with 7 positions matching TRBD1. Sequences were derived from CD4+ or CD8+ T cells sorted from blood, sampled in a trial of the OX40 agonist ivuxolimab. The receptor was isolated from an adult with an advanced solid tumor such as melanoma, head and neck, liver or kidney cancer. CDR3: CASSLSTGLVEAFF. Here the CDR3 DNA reads TGTGCCAGCAGTTTATCGACAGGGCTGGTGGAAGCTTTCTTT.